These 4 T cell receptor beta chains were sequenced from one sample in a study of T cell repertoires in cytomegalovirus infection. MiXCR, applied by TCRdb to the reads, yields one record per CDR3 protein. This table has about 890,000 distinct CDR3 sequences, 31% appearing once. Their antigen targets remain unknown. The sample was cultured CD8+ T cells from PBMCs, taken from culture after CMV antigen stimulation. These TCRs come from a human donor in good health (CMV status not recorded). Some clones in this sample may be carry-over from other donors' samples.

This clonotype was detected only a few times. The chain joins TRBV12-3 or TRBV12-4 to TRBJ2-3; possibly TRBD2 for D (6 bases). The CDR3 length is 17 residues. V lost 4 bases and J lost 4, with 21 bases in between. For the CDR3, the DNA is TGTGCCAGCAGTTCCCCTCGGGCGGGGCGGAACCCAGATACGCAGTATTTT. Amino acids: CASSSPRAGRNPDTQYF.

This clonotype was seen only a few times. This chain joins TRBV25-1 and TRBJ2-1; the match to TRBD1 covers 7 bases. V dropped 1 base and J dropped 9; count of bases not matched to a gene: 6. The length of the CDR3 is 14 residues. Germline CDR1 MGHDK, CDR2 SYGVNS. CDR3 DNA sequence: TGTGCCAGCAGTGAATCAGGGGGATCGGGTGAGCAGTTCTTC. Residues: CASSESGGSGEQFF.

The gene calls are TRBV20-1 and TRBJ2-7, with D possibly TRBD2 on 6 matching bases. The V and J ends lost 4 bases and 0 bases respectively, with 13 bases between them. This CDR3 has 14 amino acids. Germline V gene sequence: CDR1 DFQATT, CDR2 SNEGSKA (reference sequence). The CDR3 bases are TGCAGTGCTACCGGACTAACCATCTCCTACGAGCAGTACTTC. It specifies CSATGLTISYEQYF.

The gene calls are TRBV7-6 and TRBJ1-1; D unclear. This CDR3 comprises 17 residues. Looked up from germline, CDR1 is SGHVS and CDR2 is FNYEAQ. Trimming took 1 base from V and 5 from J, leaving 20 bases between them. As DNA, the CDR3 is TGTGCCAGCAGCTTAGATATTCGAGTCGGAGGAGCAACTGAAGCTTTCTTT. It translates to CASSLDIRVGGATEAFF.